This TCR beta chain emerged from a study of tumor-infiltrating lymphocytes in localized non-small cell lung cancer. This CDR3 has 13 residues. Trimming shortened V by 5 bases and J by 6 bases, and 10 bases separated the two germline ends. Germline assignment: CDR1 SGHVT and CDR2 SQSDAQ. Sequencing was performed with immunoSEQ multiplex PCR; in TCRdb, only in-frame clones are kept and a portion is missing. The sample has 6,900 or so clones, approximately 71% seen once. This TCR derives from a human donor with non-small cell lung cancer. The chain joins TRBV7-4 to TRBJ2-2; no clear D gene. The sequenced sample was uninvolved lung tissue not adjacent to the tumor. CDR3 protein: CASSPVRSGELFF. The CDR3 DNA reads as TGTGCCAGCAGCCCCGTGCGATCCGGGGAGCTGTTTTTT.